This T cell receptor beta chain was obtained from a study of T cells in Graves' hyperthyroidism and ophthalmopathy. Regions amplified from RNA transcripts were the TCR beta CDR3 regions. During a first-round RT-PCR of the TCR CDR3, the HTBI primer set was used. TCRdb passed the multiplex PCR reads through MiXCR, listing each CDR3 protein once. The table has around 520,000 distinct CDR3 sequences, roughly a quarter seen once; the top ten hold around 11%. This clonotype was seen ten or more times. The source material was blood. The receptor comes from a woman under 40 with Graves' ophthalmopathy.

The CDR3 sequence: CSASVGAGEETQYF. In nucleotides, the CDR3 is TGCAGTGCTTCTGTTGGAGCGGGGGAAGAGACCCAGTACTTC. The chain links TRBV20-1 to TRBJ2-5; TRBD2 agrees at 8 bases. V lost 5 bases, J lost 3 bases, and 8 bases stayed unmatched. This CDR3 has 14 amino acids. From germline, CDR1 is DFQATT and CDR2 SNEGSKA (reference sequence).